These 5 T cell receptor beta chains originate from one sample sequenced in a study of neurological immune-mediated disorders. One entry per CDR3 protein, called by TCRdb with MiXCR from the 5' RACE reads. The sample includes 45,000 to 50,000 distinct CDR3 sequences, 4.5% of them seen just once. The source material was PBMCs. Receptors were obtained from a woman aged 60-75 years with multiple sclerosis.

This clonotype showed up many times. The chain joins TRBV10-3 to TRBJ2-6, with D tentatively TRBD1 (5 bases). This CDR3 comprises 15 residues. The ends were cut back, 6 bases at V and 1 base at J, with 10 bases in the middle. Germline loops: CDR1 ENHRY, CDR2 SYGVKD. The CDR3 reads CAISSGLSGANVLTF. In nucleotides, the CDR3 is TGTGCCATCAGCTCAGGGCTTTCTGGGGCCAACGTCCTGACTTTC.

In its sample, this clonotype was seen many times. This chain joins TRBV9 and TRBJ1-3; D uncertain. This CDR3 is 14 amino acids long. V was shortened by 4 bases and J by 1 base, with 9 bases between the two germline ends. Germline CDR1 SGDLS, CDR2 YYNGEE. CDR3 nucleotides: TGTGCCAGCAGCAATCCCGGGTCTGGAAACACCATATATTTT. Translated, it gives CASSNPGSGNTIYF.

In its sample, this clonotype was seen many times. The chain has TRBV20-1 and TRBJ2-3; no reliable D call. Between the trimmed V and J ends, which lost 6 bases and 1 base, there was a span of 20 bases. This CDR3 has 16 residues. Germline V gives CDR1 DFQATT, CDR2 SNEGSKA (reference sequence). As DNA, the CDR3 is TGCAGTGCGCCAACCCCCGTCTACGCGGGCACAGATACGCAGTATTTT. Amino acids: CSAPTPVYAGTDTQYF.

A few counts support this clonotype. The rearrangement uses TRBV20-1 and TRBJ1-1; D not certain. The CDR3 runs to 12 residues. V dropped 5 bases and J dropped 4 bases, with 11 bases sitting between them. The germline gives CDR1 DFQATT, CDR2 SNEGSKA (reference sequence). In nucleotides, the CDR3 is TGCAGTGCTGGACGGCCATCCACTGAAGCTTTCTTT. Amino acid sequence: CSAGRPSTEAFF.

About this clonotype: The germline gene is not matched at one end of the junction; a read error may be the cause. The V and J genes are TRBV15 and TRBJ1-6; no clear D gene. CDR1 is LNHNV, CDR2 YYDKDF, per germline (reference sequence). The CDR3 loop spans 14 amino acids. The CDR3 region has the DNA TGTGCCACCAGCCCCAGGACGGATAATTCACCCCTCAACTTT. Translated, it gives CATSPRTDNSPLNF.